This entry describes one TCR beta chain. The record originates from a study of control samples from healthy donors and cancer patients. The CDR3 covers 17 residues. Germline-derived CDR1 and CDR2 are LNHNV and YYDKDF (reference sequence). Deletions cut 1 base from V and 2 bases from J, with 15 bases between. Only in-frame clones appear in the TCRdb table, and some are missing; sequencing was by immunoSEQ multiplex PCR. There are about 170,000 clones in the sample; over 85% occur only once, and 4.1% lies in the top ten. V usage is TRBV15 and J usage is TRBJ2-1; D gene uncertain. The sequenced sample consisted of blood. The clonotype originates from a woman aged 60 to 75 in good health. The CDR3 DNA is TGTGCCACCAGCAGAGCCCGGCAAAGGGAAACCTACAATGAGCAGTTCTTC. Translated, it gives CATSRARQRETYNEQFF.